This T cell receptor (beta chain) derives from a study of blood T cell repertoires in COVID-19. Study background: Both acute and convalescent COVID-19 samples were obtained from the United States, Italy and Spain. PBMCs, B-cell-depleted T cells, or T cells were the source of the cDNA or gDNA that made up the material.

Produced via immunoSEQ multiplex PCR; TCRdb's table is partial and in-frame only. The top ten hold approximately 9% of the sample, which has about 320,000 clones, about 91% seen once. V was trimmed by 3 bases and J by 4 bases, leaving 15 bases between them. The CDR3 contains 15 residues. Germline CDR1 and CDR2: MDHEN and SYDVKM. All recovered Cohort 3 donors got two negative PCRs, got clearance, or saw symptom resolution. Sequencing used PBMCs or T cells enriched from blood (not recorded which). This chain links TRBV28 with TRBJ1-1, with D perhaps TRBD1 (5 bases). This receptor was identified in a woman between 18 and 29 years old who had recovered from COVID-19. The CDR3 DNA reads TGTGCCAGCAGTTTGATGGGGCCGCTTTCCACTGAAGCTTTCTTT. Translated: CASSLMGPLSTEAFF.